This entry lists 9 T cell receptor beta chains sequenced from one sample in a study of blood T cell repertoires in COVID-19. Only in-frame clones appear in the TCRdb table, and some are missing; sequencing was by immunoSEQ multiplex PCR. The table includes about 400,000 clones, 70% to 90% detected once. Sequencing used PBMCs or T cells enriched from blood (not recorded which). The receptor set was obtained from a middle-aged woman with acute COVID-19.

J is TRBJ2-1 and V is TRBV19; maybe TRBD1 (6 bases). The CDR3 loop spans 15 amino acids. Trimming shortened V by 4 bases and J by 4 bases, and 14 bases separated the two germline ends. Looked up from germline, CDR1 is LNHDA and CDR2 is SQIVND (reference sequence). CDR3 nucleotides: TGTGCCAGTAGTAGCCGGGACAATTTTTACAATGAGCAGTTCTTC. Protein sequence: CASSSRDNFYNEQFF.

The chain recombines TRBV7-9 with TRBJ1-2; maybe TRBD1 (6 bases). Germline loops: CDR1 SEHNR, CDR2 FQNEAQ (reference sequence). This CDR3 has 14 amino acids. V dropped 4 bases and J dropped 2 bases, with 11 bases sitting between them. The chain's CDR3 is CASSSLQGNYGYTF. Here the CDR3 DNA reads TGTGCCAGCAGCTCCCTACAGGGAAACTATGGCTACACCTTC.

This chain joins TRBV21-1 and TRBJ1-5. TRBV21-1 is shown as a pseudogene. The CDR3 totals 20 residues. As DNA, the CDR3 is TGTGCCAGCAGCAAATCGTCCGGGGAAGGGTCTAAGAGTGGTGGTCAGCCCCAGCATTTT. It yields the protein CASSKSSGEGSKSGGQPQHF.

The chain recombines TRBV11-2 with TRBJ2-5; 10 nucleotides line up with TRBD1. This CDR3 contains 18 residues. Germline CDR1 SGHAT, CDR2 FQNNGV. Losses at the gene ends were 3 bases for V and 4 bases for J; bases not matched to a gene: 14. CDR3 protein: CASSFWDTRDRGRETQYF. The CDR3 DNA is TGTGCCAGCAGCTTTTGGGATACACGGGACAGGGGAAGAGAGACCCAGTACTTC.

This chain connects TRBV7-2 to TRBJ2-1; 7 bases are a match to TRBD2. The V gene's germline CDR1 is SGHTA and CDR2 FQGNSA. J lost 9 bases, V lost 1 base, and 12 bases had no gene match. CDR3 size: 16 residues. Written as DNA, the CDR3 is TGTGCCAGCAGCTTAGAGCGAGCGGGGCCCTGGGGTGAGCAGTTCTTC. Protein sequence: CASSLERAGPWGEQFF.

This chain uses TRBV25-1 with TRBJ1-1; possibly TRBD1 for D (6 bases). V dropped 2 bases and J dropped 1 base, with 17 bases sitting between them. Germline CDR1 reads MGHDK; CDR2 reads SYGVNS. The CDR3 is made up of 17 amino acids. In DNA form, the CDR3 reads TGTGCCAGCAGTGAAAGGAATACCGGGACACCGAACACTGAAGCTTTCTTT. It yields the protein CASSERNTGTPNTEAFF.

This sequence joins TRBV5-4 and TRBJ2-7; D possibly corresponds to TRBD1 (8 bases). The V gene's germline CDR1 is SGHNT and CDR2 YYREEE (reference sequence). V was cut by 4 bases and J by 2 bases, with 16 bases left in between. This CDR3 contains 15 residues. The CDR3 nucleotides are TGTGCCAGCAGCCCAACACAGGGGGGGACCTACGAGCAGTACTTC. Translating it yields CASSPTQGGTYEQYF.

The CDR3 protein is CASSFLNTEAFF. CDR3 coding DNA: TGTGCCAGCAGCTTCTTGAACACTGAAGCTTTCTTT. V and J are TRBV5-6 and TRBJ1-1; no clear D. CDR3 length equals 12 residues. V lost 2 bases and J 0 bases, leaving 2 bases between the germline ends. In germline, CDR1 is SGHDT, CDR2 YYEEEE.

The chain has TRBV7-9 and TRBJ2-5; D perhaps matches TRBD2 (6 bases). This CDR3 has 16 residues. V gave up 1 base and J gave up 2 bases, with 14 bases separating them. Germline lookup yields CDR1 SEHNR and CDR2 FQNEAQ (reference sequence). The CDR3 is CASSLEGLPNQETQYF. The CDR3 region has the DNA TGTGCCAGCAGCTTAGAGGGACTTCCAAATCAAGAGACCCAGTACTTC. The full variable domain, its missing parts supplied by reference TRBV7-9 and TRBJ2-5, is DTGVSQNPRHKITKRGQNVTFRCDPISEHNRLYWYRQTLGQGPEFLTYFQNEAQLEKSRLLSDRFSAERPKGSFSTLEIQRTEQGDSAMYLCASSLEGLPNQETQYFGPGTRLLVL.